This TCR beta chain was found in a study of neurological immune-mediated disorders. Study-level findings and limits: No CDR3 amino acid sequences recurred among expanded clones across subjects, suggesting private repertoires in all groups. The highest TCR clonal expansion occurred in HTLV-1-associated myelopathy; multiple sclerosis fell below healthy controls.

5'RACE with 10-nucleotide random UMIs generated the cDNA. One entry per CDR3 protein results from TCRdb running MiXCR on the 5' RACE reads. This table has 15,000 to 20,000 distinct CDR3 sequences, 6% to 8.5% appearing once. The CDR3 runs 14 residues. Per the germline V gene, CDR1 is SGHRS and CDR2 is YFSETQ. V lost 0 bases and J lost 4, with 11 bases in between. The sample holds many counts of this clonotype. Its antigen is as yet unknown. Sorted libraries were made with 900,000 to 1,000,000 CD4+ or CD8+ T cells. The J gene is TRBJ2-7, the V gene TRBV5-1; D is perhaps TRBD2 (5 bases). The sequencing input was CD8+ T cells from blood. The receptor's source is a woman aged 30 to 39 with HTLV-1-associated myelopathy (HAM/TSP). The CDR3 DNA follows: TGCGCCAGCAGCTTGGCGGGGTCTCGGTACGAGCAGTACTTC. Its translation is CASSLAGSRYEQYF.